The present T cell receptor beta chain was sequenced within a study of technical replicates of blood from a few donors (dated by TCRdb to the late 2010s). The library came from the immunoSEQ multiplex PCR assay. Sourced from immuneACCESS, this table was stored by TCRdb with only in-frame sequences that have V and J called. A share of the clones is absent; for the studies checked, an unresolved V gene accounts for under half, and the remainder has no known explanation. The sample data list 50,000 to 70,000 clones, and approximately 87% of these were observed just once. Clones ranked in the top ten supply 4.6% of the sample. CDR1 and CDR2, per the germline V gene (reference sequence), are SEHNR and FQNEAQ. At the junction V is shortened by 1 base and J by 8 bases; bases outside the gene matches: 6. Measured from the cysteine to the phenylalanine, the CDR3 is 14 residues long. Only the CDR3 DNA is retained, 42 bases long and in frame from the first base.

A word on this clone: Which antigen it targets is not known. No much larger clone is present one base from it, and per-base qualities are unavailable.

The receptor chain draws on TRBV7-9 and TRBJ2-7, with 9 bases aligning to TRBD1. The sequence came from a human donor in good health. Some clones in this sample may be carry-over from other donors' samples. Sequencing was done on a sample of PBMCs. The CDR3 region: CASSLVRTGEKQYF. The nucleotides read TGTGCCAGCAGCTTAGTACGGACAGGGGAAAAGCAGTACTTC. With the rest looked up from the reference TRBV7-9 and TRBJ2-7 genes rather than sequenced, the full variable domain is DTGVSQNPRHKITKRGQNVTFRCDPISEHNRLYWYRQTLGQGPEFLTYFQNEAQLEKSRLLSDRFSAERPKGSFSTLEIQRTEQGDSAMYLCASSLVRTGEKQYFGPGTRLTVT.